Below, one TCR beta chain is given with its context. The antigen remains undetermined. The CDR3 is 18 amino acids. The germline gives CDR1 KGHSH, CDR2 LQKENI. After removal of 2 bases from V and 2 bases from J, the junction contained 12 bases not matched to a gene. This entry is derived from a study of beta chain features in type 1 diabetes. General study points: Significant though moderate, a shortening of TCRB CDR3s appeared in all four CD4+ subsets of Type 1 diabetes patients.

What was sequenced were expressed TCRB transcripts, since all of the isolated RNA had been reverse transcribed. The protocol was immunoSEQ multiplex PCR, while the TCRdb copy is restricted to in-frame clones and leaves out a portion. Of 300,000 to 450,000 clones in the sample, approximately 12% are singletons; the top ten hold around 0.01%. The rearrangement joins TRBV18 to TRBJ2-3; 8 nucleotides line up with TRBD1. This clonotype was sampled from a woman between 18 and 30 years old with type 1 diabetes. Sequencing was done on a sample of naive CD4+ T cells from blood. CDR3 sequence reads: CASSPVPSRTGNTDTQYF. CDR3 coding DNA: TGTGCCAGCTCACCAGTCCCGAGTCGGACAGGGAACACAGATACGCAGTATTTT.